The next 25 T cell receptor beta chains were all read from a single sample in a study of chemoradiotherapy in HPV16-positive cancers. Repertoires were generated with immunoSEQ multiplex PCR, while TCRdb's copy carries only in-frame clones and drops some. This table has fewer than 9,500 clones, over 55% appearing once. The specimen comprised tumor tissue, sampled from a patient who underwent chemoradiotherapy. All receptors come from a human donor with HPV-associated anogenital cancer.

V gene TRBV5-1 combines with J gene TRBJ1-6; maybe TRBD1 (6 bases). The CDR3 sequence is 13 residues long. V was trimmed by 3 bases and J by 10 bases, leaving 11 bases between them. CDR1 and CDR2 from the germline V gene are SGHRS and YFSETQ. The CDR3 loop reads CASSSTGLSPLHF. In nucleotides, the CDR3 is TGCGCCAGCAGCTCCACAGGGTTGTCACCCCTCCACTTT. Full variable domain (remainder filled in from reference TRBV5-1 and TRBJ1-6): KAGVTQTPRYLIKTRGQQVTLSCSPISGHRSVSWYQQTPGQGLQFLFEYFSETQRNKGNFPGRFSGRQFSNSRSEMNVSTLELGDSALYLCASSSTGLSPLHFGNGTRLTVT.

The V and J genes are TRBV5-1 and TRBJ2-3; 7 bases align to TRBD2. This CDR3 is built from 15 residues. Germline lookup yields CDR1 SGHRS and CDR2 YFSETQ. V trimming: 3 bases; J trimming: 2 bases; junction bases outside the gene matches: 6. The CDR3 here is CASSYRDYLTDTQYF. The CDR3, as DNA: TGCGCCAGCAGCTATCGGGACTACCTCACAGATACGCAGTATTTT.

This clone appeared a single time. The V gene is TRBV5-1, the J gene TRBJ1-5; possible D gene TRBD1, 5 bases. The CDR3 loop spans 15 amino acids. Germline V gene sequence: CDR1 SGHRS, CDR2 YFSETQ. V lost 4 bases and J 1 base, leaving 12 bases between the germline ends. The CDR3 loop reads CASSRRGGSNQPQHF. For the CDR3, the DNA is TGCGCCAGCAGCCGACGGGGGGGGAGCAATCAGCCCCAGCATTTT.

This rearrangement joins TRBV29-1 to TRBJ2-5, with TRBD1 matching 7 bases. J was trimmed by 1 base and V by 6 bases; bases with no gene match: 5. Germline values: CDR1 SQVTM, CDR2 ANQGSEA. CDR3 length: 13 residues. This chain's CDR3 is CSVNQGVQETQYF. CDR3 coding DNA: TGCAGCGTGAACCAGGGGGTCCAAGAGACCCAGTACTTC. Based on the CDR3 plus reference TRBV29-1 and TRBJ2-5, the full variable domain is SAVISQKPSRDICQRGTSLTIQCQVDSQVTMMFWYRQQPGQSLTLIATANQGSEATYESGFVIDKFPISRPNLTFSTLTVSNMSPEDSSIYLCSVNQGVQETQYFGPGTRLLVL.

The V and J genes are TRBV9 and TRBJ1-2; D uncertain. The germline V gene encodes CDR1 SGDLS and CDR2 YYNGEE. CDR3 size: 12 residues. With 4 bases removed from V and 5 bases from J, the gap between germline ends came to 9 bases. The CDR3 loop is CASSFTGYGYTF. In nucleotides, the CDR3 is TGTGCCAGCAGCTTCACGGGGTATGGCTACACCTTC.

The chain joins TRBV7-6 to TRBJ2-2; possibly TRBD1 for D (6 bases). Per germline, CDR1 SGHVS and CDR2 FNYEAQ. This CDR3 has 17 amino acids. Trimming cost V 6 bases and J 1 base, with 18 bases left between them. The CDR3 region is CASSRNLGQVNTGELFF. DNA of the CDR3: TGTGCCAGCAGTCGTAATCTGGGACAAGTGAACACCGGGGAGCTGTTTTTT.

This clone is labeled as medium-sized (0.01 to 0.1%). The chain is built from TRBV7-7 and TRBJ1-4; possible D gene TRBD1, 6 bases. V lost 5 bases and J lost 5, with 15 bases in between. Germline CDR1 is SSHAT and CDR2 is FNYEAQ (reference sequence). The CDR3 loop spans 15 amino acids. The CDR3 DNA follows: TGTGCCAGCAGCCCTACTGACGGGGGCAATGAAAAACTGTTTTTT. Its protein product is CASSPTDGGNEKLFF.

The V and J genes are TRBV27 and TRBJ2-7; 10 bases are shared with TRBD1. After removal of 6 bases from V and 4 bases from J, the junction contained 9 bases not matched to a gene. The CDR3 loop spans 15 amino acids. The germline V gene encodes CDR1 MNHEY and CDR2 SMNVEV (reference sequence). CDR3 in amino acids: CASRATGTGVYEQYF. Here the CDR3 DNA reads TGTGCCAGCAGGGCCACCGGGACAGGGGTTTACGAGCAGTACTTC.

Only a few counts were recorded for this clone. The chain employs TRBV7-9 and TRBJ2-2; D call uncertain. The CDR3 totals 13 residues. Trimming removed 5 bases at V and 6 bases at J, with 10 bases between. Germline CDR1 SEHNR, CDR2 FQNEAQ (reference sequence). The CDR3, as DNA: TGTGCCAGCAGCCCAATCTCTGCCGGGGAGCTGTTTTTT. The encoded protein is CASSPISAGELFF.

A few counts support this clone. The CDR3 DNA follows: TGTGCCAGCAGTTTATGGGGGACAGGGTATGGCTACACCTTC. It encodes CASSLWGTGYGYTF. This chain joins TRBV28 and TRBJ1-2; 9 bases are shared with TRBD1. Germline V gene data show CDR1 as MDHEN and CDR2 as SYDVKM. V shed 0 bases and J 5 bases; nucleotides not matched to a gene: 1. This CDR3 is 14 amino acids long.

This clone was picked up one time. The CDR3 sequence: CASSLSTGGHGELFF. The CDR3 DNA sequence: TGTGCCAGCAGCTTATCTACAGGGGGCCACGGGGAGCTGTTTTTT. This chain connects TRBV11-2 to TRBJ2-2; 9 nucleotides agree with TRBD1. V was clipped by 2 bases and J by 7 bases; unmatched bases: 5. The CDR3 runs to 15 residues. CDR1 SGHAT and CDR2 FQNNGV come from the germline V gene.

This rearrangement joins TRBV5-1 to TRBJ1-6, with D uncertain. Deletions cut 0 bases from V and 8 bases from J, with 12 bases between. Germline loops: CDR1 SGHRS, CDR2 YFSETQ. CDR3 length: 15 amino acids. In nucleotides, the CDR3 is TGCGCCAGCAGCTTGGCCGGGCGTTTTGATTCACCCCTCCACTTT. Translated: CASSLAGRFDSPLHF.

This CDR3 is CALRRAGDKETQYF. CDR3 DNA: TGTGCCTTGAGAAGAGCAGGAGATAAAGAGACCCAGTACTTC. V is TRBV30 and J is TRBJ2-5; D not resolved. V lost 7 bases and J 3 bases, leaving 18 bases between the germline ends. In germline, CDR1 is GTSNPN, CDR2 SVGIG (reference sequence). The CDR3 spans 14 residues. Full variable domain (rest looked up from reference TRBV30 and TRBJ2-5): SQTIHQWPATLVQPVGSPLSLECTVEGTSNPNLYWYRQAAGRGLQLLFYSVGIGQISSEVPQNLSASRPQDRQFILSSKKLLLSDSGFYLCALRRAGDKETQYFGPGTRLLVL.

V usage is TRBV7-9 and J usage is TRBJ1-1, with D hard to call. The V and J ends lost 5 bases and 0 bases respectively, with 13 bases between them. The germline CDR1 and CDR2 sequences are SEHNR and FQNEAQ (reference sequence). The CDR3 consists of 15 residues. This chain's CDR3 is CASSPPRSMNTEAFF. The CDR3 DNA sequence: TGTGCCAGCAGCCCCCCCAGGTCGATGAACACTGAAGCTTTCTTT.

The J gene is TRBJ2-3, the V gene TRBV27, with D perhaps matching TRBD1 or TRBD2 (5 bases each). The CDR3 has 15 residues. The V gene's germline CDR1 is MNHEY and CDR2 SMNVEV (reference sequence). The V end was cut by 3 bases, the J end by 4 bases, with 14 bases between. The CDR3 spells CASSLWGTASDTQYF. As DNA, the CDR3 is TGTGCCAGCAGTTTGTGGGGGACGGCCTCAGATACGCAGTATTTT.

The rearrangement uses TRBV19 and TRBJ1-2; TRBD1 is a possible D gene (5 bases). V was shortened by 5 bases and J by 0 bases, with 10 bases between the two germline ends. Germline V gene data show CDR1 as LNHDA and CDR2 as SQIVND (reference sequence). This CDR3 contains 14 residues. The CDR3 region is CASSYDSANYGYTF. The DNA of the CDR3 is TGTGCCAGTAGTTACGACAGTGCTAACTATGGCTACACCTTC. The whole variable domain, remainder taken from reference TRBV19 and TRBJ1-2, is DGGITQSPKYLFRKEGQNVTLSCEQNLNHDAMYWYRQDPGQGLRLIYYSQIVNDFQKGDIAEGYSVSREKKESFPLTVTSAQKNPTAFYLCASSYDSANYGYTFGSGTRLTVV.

The chain recombines TRBV6-1 with TRBJ1-4; no clear D gene. Germline V gene sequence: CDR1 MNHNS, CDR2 SASEGT. The CDR3 spans 17 residues. Deletions cut 4 bases from V and 0 bases from J, with 15 bases between. This CDR3 reads CASSAGPIGATNEKLFF. The CDR3 bases are TGTGCCAGCAGTGCAGGTCCTATAGGTGCAACTAATGAAAAACTGTTTTTT.

The chain employs TRBV7-7 and TRBJ1-3; D gene uncertain. Deletions cut 1 base from V and 0 bases from J, with 13 bases between. The CDR3 has 17 amino acids. Germline V gives CDR1 SSHAT, CDR2 FNYEAQ (reference sequence). The CDR3 DNA reads as TGTGCCAGCAGCTTAGTAGTCCTCCGTATCTCTGGAAACACCATATATTTT. It encodes CASSLVVLRISGNTIYF.

The chain links TRBV2 to TRBJ2-5; 9 nucleotides line up with TRBD2. Germline CDR1 and CDR2: SNHLY and FYNNEI. The V segment lost 3 bases and the J segment 2 bases; nucleotides outside the gene matches: 4. The CDR3 is 15 residues long. The CDR3 spells CASSDQGLAQETQYF. The CDR3 DNA sequence: TGTGCCAGCAGTGACCAGGGACTAGCACAAGAGACCCAGTACTTC.

The rearrangement uses TRBV2 and TRBJ2-6; D is unclear. V shed 2 bases and J shed 3 bases, with 5 bases lying between them. CDR1 and CDR2 (germline): SNHLY, FYNNEI. CDR3 length: 14 residues. The CDR3 loop reads CASSERGGANVLTF. The DNA of the CDR3 is TGTGCCAGCAGTGAACGTGGTGGGGCCAACGTCCTGACTTTC.

This sequence joins TRBV7-9 and TRBJ1-2; D unresolved. The CDR3 has 14 amino acids. Per the germline V gene, CDR1 is SEHNR and CDR2 is FQNEAQ (reference sequence). Deletions cut 5 bases from V and 0 bases from J, with 10 bases between. The CDR3 nucleotides read TGTGCCAGCAGCCCCGCCCCAGCTAACTATGGCTACACCTTC. It is translated as CASSPAPANYGYTF.

The rearrangement links TRBV28 to TRBJ2-1, with TRBD1 matching 9 bases. The CDR3 is made up of 15 amino acids. The V gene end was trimmed by 7 bases and the J gene end by 3 bases; junction bases not matched to a gene: 7. CDR1 MDHEN and CDR2 SYDVKM come from the germline V gene. In DNA form, the CDR3 reads TGTGCCAGCAAGCCGACAGGGGGTGTCTACAATGAGCAGTTCTTC. Amino acids: CASKPTGGVYNEQFF.

The genes are TRBV27 and TRBJ2-1; perhaps D is TRBD1 or TRBD2 (5 bases each). There are 13 residues in the CDR3. CDR1 is MNHEY, CDR2 SMNVEV, per germline (reference sequence). With 5 bases removed from V and 8 bases from J, the gap between germline ends came to 13 bases. The DNA for the CDR3 is TGTGCCAGCAGTAGAGGGGTTAAGGATGAGCAGTTCTTC. It codes for CASSRGVKDEQFF.

This chain links TRBV10-3 with TRBJ2-7; D is uncertain. This CDR3 comprises 12 residues. Germline V lookup: CDR1 ENHRY, CDR2 SYGVKD. The V end was cut by 3 bases, the J end by 5 bases, with 8 bases between. DNA for the CDR3: TGTGCCATCAGTGATCCTAACAACGAGCAGTACTTC. This sequence encodes CAISDPNNEQYF.

This chain links TRBV7-9 with TRBJ1-6; D is perhaps TRBD1 (6 bases). Germline V CDR1 and CDR2: SEHNR, FQNEAQ (reference sequence). The germline V and J ends were trimmed by 5 bases and 10 bases, with 18 bases remaining between them. The CDR3 consists of 15 residues. The CDR3 region is CASSPLQGIGSPLHF. The CDR3 nucleotides read TGTGCCAGCAGCCCCCTACAGGGAATAGGCTCACCCCTCCACTTT.